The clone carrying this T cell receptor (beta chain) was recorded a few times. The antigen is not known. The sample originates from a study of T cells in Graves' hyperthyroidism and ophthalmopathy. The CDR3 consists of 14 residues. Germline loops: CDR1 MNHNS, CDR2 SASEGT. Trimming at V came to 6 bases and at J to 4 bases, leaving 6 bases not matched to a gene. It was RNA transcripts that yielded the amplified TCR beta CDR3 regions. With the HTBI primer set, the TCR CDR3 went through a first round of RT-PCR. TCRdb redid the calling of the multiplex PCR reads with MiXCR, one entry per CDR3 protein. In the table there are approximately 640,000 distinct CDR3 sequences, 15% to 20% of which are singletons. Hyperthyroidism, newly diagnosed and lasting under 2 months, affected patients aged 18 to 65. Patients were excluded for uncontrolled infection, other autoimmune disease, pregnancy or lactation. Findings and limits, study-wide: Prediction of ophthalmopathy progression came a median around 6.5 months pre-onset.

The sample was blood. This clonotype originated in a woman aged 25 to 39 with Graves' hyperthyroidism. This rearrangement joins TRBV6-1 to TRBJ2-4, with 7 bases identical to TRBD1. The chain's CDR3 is CASREDRLKNIQYF. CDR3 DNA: TGTGCCAGCAGAGAGGACAGGTTGAAAAACATTCAGTACTTC.